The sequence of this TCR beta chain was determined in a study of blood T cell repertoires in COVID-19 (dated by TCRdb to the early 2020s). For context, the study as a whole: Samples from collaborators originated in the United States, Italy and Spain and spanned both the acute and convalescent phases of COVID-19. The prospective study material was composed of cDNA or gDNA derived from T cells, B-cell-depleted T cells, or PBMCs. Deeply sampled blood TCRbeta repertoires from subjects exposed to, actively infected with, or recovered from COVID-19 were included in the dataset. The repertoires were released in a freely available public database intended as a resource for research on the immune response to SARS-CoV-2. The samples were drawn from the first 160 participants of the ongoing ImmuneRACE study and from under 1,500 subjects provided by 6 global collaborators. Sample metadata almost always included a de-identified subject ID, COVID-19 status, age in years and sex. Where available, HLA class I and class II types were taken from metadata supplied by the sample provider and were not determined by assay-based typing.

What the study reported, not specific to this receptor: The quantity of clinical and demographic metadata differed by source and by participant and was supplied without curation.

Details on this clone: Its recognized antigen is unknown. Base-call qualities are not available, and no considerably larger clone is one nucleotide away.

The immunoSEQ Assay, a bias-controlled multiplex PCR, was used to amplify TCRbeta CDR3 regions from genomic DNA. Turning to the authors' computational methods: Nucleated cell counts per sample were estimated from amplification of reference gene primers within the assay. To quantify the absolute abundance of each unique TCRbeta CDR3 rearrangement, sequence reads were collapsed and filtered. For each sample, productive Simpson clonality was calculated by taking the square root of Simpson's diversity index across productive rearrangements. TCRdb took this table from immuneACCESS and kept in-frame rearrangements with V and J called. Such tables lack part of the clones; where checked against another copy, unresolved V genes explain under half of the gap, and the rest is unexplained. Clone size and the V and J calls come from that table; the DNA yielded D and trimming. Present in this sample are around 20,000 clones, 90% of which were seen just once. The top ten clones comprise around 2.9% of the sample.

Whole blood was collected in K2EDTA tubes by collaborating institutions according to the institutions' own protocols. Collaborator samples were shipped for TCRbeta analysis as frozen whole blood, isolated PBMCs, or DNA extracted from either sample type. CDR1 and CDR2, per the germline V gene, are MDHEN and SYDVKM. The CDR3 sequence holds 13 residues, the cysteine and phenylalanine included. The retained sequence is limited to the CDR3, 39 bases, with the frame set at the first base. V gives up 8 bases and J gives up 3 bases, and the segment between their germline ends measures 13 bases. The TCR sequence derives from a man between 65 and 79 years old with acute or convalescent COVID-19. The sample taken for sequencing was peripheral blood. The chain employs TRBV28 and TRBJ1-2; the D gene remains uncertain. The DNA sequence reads TGTGCCAGCTTTAGTTCGAGGGACTATGGCTACACCTTC. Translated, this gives CASFSSRDYGYTF.